The clone carrying this TCR beta chain was observed once. Other DNA sequences in this specimen translate into the identical CDR3. This specimen comes from a study of shared clonotypes between healthy human individuals. TCRdb keeps only in-frame clones here, not all; method: immunoSEQ multiplex PCR. The table has around 2.3 million clones, almost 96% seen once; the top ten hold roughly 0.13%. The CDR3 extends over 12 amino acids. Germline CDR1 and CDR2: MDHEN and SYDVKM. V was clipped by 6 bases and J by 2 bases, with 7 bases between them. The TCR was taken from a man aged 18 to 29 in good health. The chain joins TRBV28 to TRBJ1-2, with D hard to call. Sequenced material: naive CD4+ T cells sorted from blood. Subset described: CD45RA+ positively selected. The CDR3 DNA reads as TGTGCCAGCAGCCGCCCCAACTATGGCTACACCTTC. This codes for CASSRPNYGYTF.